This TCR beta chain was captured in a study of beta chain features in type 1 diabetes. Reverse transcription of all isolated RNA meant that expressed TCRB transcripts were sequenced. Profiled with immunoSEQ multiplex PCR; TCRdb holds only in-frame clones, not every one. The sample includes approximately 170,000 clones, approximately 9.9% of them seen just once. V lost 2 bases and J 4 bases, leaving 12 bases between the germline ends. Germline lookup yields CDR1 SGDLS and CDR2 YYNGEE. This CDR3 region has 15 residues. One heparinised blood draw, averaging about 100 mL, came from each donor. Markers CD45RO/CCR7/CD25/CD127/CD95/CD27 served to sort CD4+ naive, central memory, regulatory and stem cell-like memory cells.

The clonotype originates from a young woman in good health. The genes are TRBV9 and TRBJ2-2; D is perhaps TRBD2 (6 bases). Specimen: central memory CD4+ T cells from blood. DNA of the CDR3: TGTGCCAGCAGCGTGATTGCGGGACCCACCGGGGAGCTGTTTTTT. Its translation: CASSVIAGPTGELFF.